The 20 T cell receptor beta chains given below trace back to one sample, sequenced in a study of blood T cell repertoires in COVID-19. Profiled with immunoSEQ multiplex PCR; TCRdb holds only in-frame clones, not every one. Seen here are 50,000 to 65,000 clones, 82% observed once, and the top ten hold about 20%. The sequencing sample was made of peripheral blood. The receptors derive from a woman in her fifties or sixties with acute or convalescent COVID-19.

The chain couples TRBV5-1 to TRBJ2-3, with TRBD2 as a possible D gene (5 bases). This CDR3 is built from 16 residues. Germline loops: CDR1 SGHRS, CDR2 YFSETQ. Deletions cut 0 bases from V and 3 bases from J, with 14 bases between. The CDR3 DNA reads as TGCGCCAGCAGCTTGGCCGGGGTCCGGATTACAGATACGCAGTATTTT. It specifies CASSLAGVRITDTQYF. Full variable domain (outside the CDR3, taken from reference TRBV5-1 and TRBJ2-3): KAGVTQTPRYLIKTRGQQVTLSCSPISGHRSVSWYQQTPGQGLQFLFEYFSETQRNKGNFPGRFSGRQFSNSRSEMNVSTLELGDSALYLCASSLAGVRITDTQYFGPGTRLTVL.

The V gene is TRBV6-6, the J gene TRBJ1-3, with D unclear. V was trimmed by 2 bases and J by 0 bases, leaving 8 bases between them. Per the germline V gene, CDR1 is MNHNY and CDR2 is SVGAGI (reference sequence). This CDR3 comprises 15 residues. The CDR3 sequence is CASSYVSFSGNTIYF. The CDR3 DNA sequence: TGTGCCAGCAGTTACGTATCTTTCTCTGGAAACACCATATATTTT.

The J gene is TRBJ2-2, the V gene TRBV15, with D possibly being TRBD1 (5 bases). The CDR3 extends over 17 amino acids. Germline V gene sequence: CDR1 LNHNV, CDR2 YYDKDF (reference sequence). Trimming took off 0 bases at V and 3 bases at J, with 14 bases between the two ends. This chain's CDR3 is CATSRDVGQGDTGELFF. CDR3 sequence (DNA): TGTGCCACCAGCAGAGATGTAGGTCAGGGCGACACCGGGGAGCTGTTTTTT.

The chain uses TRBV5-4 and TRBJ2-1; TRBD1 matches at 9 bases. The CDR3 covers 13 residues. Per the germline V gene, CDR1 is SGHNT and CDR2 is YYREEE (reference sequence). Germline trimming cut 6 bases from V and 8 bases from J; bases unmatched to any gene: 6. CDR3 loop: CASTATGGDEQFF. The CDR3 DNA sequence: TGTGCCAGCACCGCTACAGGGGGCGATGAGCAGTTCTTC.

The chain is built from TRBV7-2 and TRBJ1-6, with a tentative D call TRBD1 (6 bases). Trimming stripped 5 bases from V and 4 bases from J, with 15 bases between. The CDR3 sequence is 16 residues long. The V gene's germline CDR1 is SGHTA and CDR2 FQGNSA. The CDR3 sequence is CASSPEGGRYNSPLHF. In DNA form, the CDR3 reads TGTGCCAGCAGCCCCGAGGGGGGGCGATATAATTCACCCCTCCACTTT.

This clone was counted between two and nine times. The genes are TRBV9 and TRBJ2-2, with 9 positions matching TRBD2. Per the germline V gene, CDR1 is SGDLS and CDR2 is YYNGEE. The V and J ends lost 4 bases and 1 base, in that order; junction bases with no gene match: 2. CDR3 length: 15 amino acids. DNA of the CDR3: TGTGCCAGCAGCCCACTAGCGGGGAACACCGGGGAGCTGTTTTTT. It encodes CASSPLAGNTGELFF.

This clone appeared a few times. The chain links TRBV11-1 to TRBJ1-1; possible D gene TRBD1, 5 bases. Germline CDR1 and CDR2: SGHAT and FQDESV (reference sequence). Trimming shortened V by 2 bases and J by 4 bases, and 14 bases separated the two germline ends. The CDR3 covers 15 residues. This chain's CDR3 is CASSLRAGTGTEAFF. CDR3 sequence (DNA): TGTGCCAGCAGCTTAAGGGCGGGGACCGGCACTGAAGCTTTCTTT.

CDR3 nucleotides: TGTGCCAGCCGGCCAGGGGGCAGGGAGACCCAGTACTTC. It codes for CASRPGGRETQYF. The rearrangement uses TRBV2 and TRBJ2-5; 8 positions agree with TRBD1. There are 13 residues in the CDR3. Unmatched junction bases numbered 7, after V lost 8 bases and J lost 5 bases. Germline CDR1 reads SNHLY; CDR2 reads FYNNEI.

The rearrangement joins TRBV27 to TRBJ2-7; perhaps TRBD1 as D (6 bases). The CDR3 runs 17 residues. The V gene lost 5 bases and the J gene lost 0 bases, with 20 bases spanning the gap. The V gene's germline CDR1 is MNHEY and CDR2 SMNVEV (reference sequence). CDR3 protein: CASSPKKTGLISYEQYF. Written as DNA, the CDR3 is TGTGCCAGCAGTCCAAAAAAGACAGGCCTAATCTCCTACGAGCAGTACTTC.

This sequence joins TRBV28 and TRBJ1-4; weak D call: TRBD1 (6 bases). Trimming took 5 bases from V and 7 from J, leaving 20 bases between them. This CDR3 contains 16 residues. CDR1 and CDR2 (germline): MDHEN, SYDVKM. CDR3 nucleotide sequence: TGTGCCAGCAGTGAGGGGGGGGCTTCTGCGGGTGAAAAACTGTTTTTT. Its protein is CASSEGGASAGEKLFF.

The genes are TRBV7-6 and TRBJ2-5, with 10 bases aligning to TRBD2. The length of the CDR3 is 15 residues. V gave up 5 bases and J gave up 3 bases; unmatched junction bases: 6. From germline, CDR1 is SGHVS and CDR2 FNYEAQ. The CDR3 DNA sequence: TGTGCCAGCAGCCGAACCCTAGCGGGGGAAGAGACCCAGTACTTC. It is translated as CASSRTLAGEETQYF.

This chain joins TRBV4-2 and TRBJ2-1; D is possibly TRBD1 (5 bases). CDR3 length equals 15 residues. Germline V gene sequence: CDR1 LGHNA, CDR2 YNFKEQ. V shed 3 bases and J shed 3 bases, with 12 bases lying between them. CDR3 DNA: TGTGCCAGCAGCCATGTAGGGGAAGGCTACAATGAGCAGTTCTTC. Protein product: CASSHVGEGYNEQFF.

The chain combines TRBV6-1 with TRBJ1-6; D unresolved. Trimming removed 0 bases at V and 10 bases at J, with 10 bases between. The CDR3 runs to 14 residues. CDR1 MNHNS and CDR2 SASEGT come from the germline V gene. The CDR3 region has the DNA TGTGCCAGCAGTGAAGCGAGGGTGAAATCACCCCTCCACTTT. Its protein is CASSEARVKSPLHF.

The rearrangement uses TRBV5-6 and TRBJ2-3; D may be TRBD1 (5 bases). This CDR3 contains 15 residues. V was cut by 5 bases and J by 1 base, with 14 bases left in between. The germline gives CDR1 SGHDT, CDR2 YYEEEE. This chain's CDR3 is CASSRWGRGTDTQYF. DNA for the CDR3: TGTGCCAGCAGTCGGTGGGGCAGGGGCACAGATACGCAGTATTTT. The full variable domain, rest sourced from reference TRBV5-6 and TRBJ2-3, is DAGVTQSPTHLIKTRGQQVTLRCSPKSGHDTVSWYQQALGQGPQFIFQYYEEEERQRGNFPDRFSGHQFPNYSSELNVNALLLGDSALYLCASSRWGRGTDTQYFGPGTRLTVL.

V usage is TRBV14 and J usage is TRBJ2-7; D might be TRBD1 (6 bases). The ends were cut back, 0 bases at V and 2 bases at J, with 14 bases in the middle. CDR1 SGHDN and CDR2 FVKESK come from the germline V gene. The CDR3 is made up of 16 amino acids. The CDR3 DNA reads TGTGCCAGCAGCCAAGACCCAGGGGAAGACCCCTACGAGCAGTACTTC. Residues: CASSQDPGEDPYEQYF.

J is TRBJ1-5 and V is TRBV6-5; the match to TRBD1 covers 8 bases. V was clipped by 5 bases and J by 3 bases; unmatched bases: 6. Germline V gene sequence: CDR1 MNHEY, CDR2 SVGAGI. This CDR3 is built from 15 residues. The CDR3 protein is CASSIQGAYNQPQHF. The CDR3 DNA reads as TGTGCCAGCAGTATCCAGGGGGCTTACAATCAGCCCCAGCATTTT.

The rearrangement uses TRBV6-2 or TRBV6-3 and TRBJ1-5; D ambiguous. The CDR3 has 13 residues. Germline-derived CDR1 and CDR2 are MNHEY and SVGEGT. The V end lost 2 bases, the J end lost 8 bases, and 10 bases lay between the germline ends. DNA of the CDR3: TGTGCCAGCAGTTACACGCTGTACAAGCCCCAGCATTTT. As protein: CASSYTLYKPQHF.

In its sample, this clone was seen a few times. The CDR3 region has the DNA TGTGCCAGCAGCTTAAAGCTCGGCAGTCAGGCATATTCACCCCTCCACTTT. Translated: CASSLKLGSQAYSPLHF. The chain joins TRBV7-2 to TRBJ1-6; D not resolved. Trimming cost V 2 bases and J 8 bases, with 19 bases left between them. The CDR3 is made up of 17 amino acids. Germline CDR1 SGHTA, CDR2 FQGNSA.

This clone has just a few counts. This chain uses TRBV12-5 with TRBJ2-7, with TRBD2 matching 8 bases. V lost 3 bases and J lost 2; bases outside the gene matches: 6. This CDR3 contains 15 residues. Germline CDR1 LGHNT, CDR2 FRNRAP. CDR3 sequence reads: CASGLPGLGAYEQYF. Written as DNA, the CDR3 is TGTGCTAGTGGTTTACCGGGACTAGGGGCCTACGAGCAGTACTTC.

The CDR3 coding sequence is TGTGCCGACGAGCGGGGGACGAATGAGCAGTTCTTC. Its protein product is CADERGTNEQFF. This chain connects TRBV7-9 to TRBJ2-1; 8 nucleotides align to TRBD2. Germline V CDR1 and CDR2: SEHNR, FQNEAQ (reference sequence). V was clipped by 11 bases and J by 7 bases; unmatched bases: 7. The CDR3 spans 12 residues.